This TCR beta chain was documented in a study of T cells in Graves' hyperthyroidism and ophthalmopathy. The CDR3 has 16 residues. The V gene lost 4 bases and the J gene lost 7 bases, with 24 bases spanning the gap. Per the germline V gene, CDR1 is SGDLS and CDR2 is YYNGEE. A note on this clonotype: Antigen: not known.

Stable Graves' hyperthyroidism denoted no ophthalmopathy progression over 18 months. Patients aged 18 to 65 had newly diagnosed hyperthyroidism of under 2 months' duration. Diagnoses were established using clinical symptoms, serum thyroxine and TRAb, thyroid ultrasound and orbital computed tomography. Study-wide findings and caveats: Most thyroid-expanded clonotypes above 0.001 were also found in blood.

The CDR3 regions of TCR beta were amplified from RNA transcripts. First-round RT-PCR of the TCR CDR3 relied on the HTBI primer set. TCRdb reanalysed the multiplex PCR reads using MiXCR and keeps one entry per CDR3 protein. In the table there are 600,000 to 650,000 distinct CDR3 sequences, around 16% of which are singletons. The rearrangement links TRBV9 to TRBJ2-7; tentative D call: TRBD2 (6 bases). The clonotype comes from a woman aged 30 to 39 with Graves' hyperthyroidism. The source material was blood. Here the CDR3 reads CASSIFSGFNFGEQYF. CDR3 DNA: TGTGCCAGCAGCATCTTCAGCGGGTTTAATTTTGGAGAGCAGTACTTC.